This TCR beta chain came from a study of T-cell reconstitution after alpha-beta-depleted transplantation in children. Whole-study results and caveats: The origin of alpha-beta T cells about two months after transplant was reportedly several hundred expanded graft clones. T-cell numbers and diversity, one year after transplant, stemmed largely from T cells that were newly produced. There were some patients whose high TCRbeta diversity at day 60 came from surviving recipient T cells and thymic progenitors.

Unique molecular identifiers were used in preparing the TCRbeta library. TCRdb analysed the PCR reads with MiXCR anew, one entry per CDR3 protein. Counted here are fewer than 700,000 distinct CDR3 sequences, under 25% occurring once; the ten biggest clones make up less than 15%. Germline V CDR1 and CDR2: SGHVS, FQNEAQ. The CDR3 length is 17 residues. V was pared by 0 bases and J by 1 base, with 15 bases between. With respect to this clonotype: The antigen is undetermined.

The chain combines TRBV7-8 with TRBJ2-5; weak D call: TRBD2 (6 bases). The receptor was isolated from a boy under three years old who had a stem cell transplant for acute myeloid leukemia, so the T cells may come from the graft donor. This specimen was PBMCs, mostly from graft donor cells, taken 360 days after TCRalphabeta/CD19-depleted stem cell transplant. CDR3 in amino acids: CASSLAAEGLSQETQYF. The DNA for the CDR3 is TGTGCCAGCAGCTTAGCTGCGGAGGGCCTTTCCCAAGAGACCCAGTACTTC. The full variable domain, its missing parts supplied by reference TRBV7-8 and TRBJ2-5, is GAGVSQSPRYKVAKRGQDVALRCDPISGHVSLFWYQQALGQGPEFLTYFQNEAQLDKSGLPSDRFFAERPEGSVSTLKIQRTQQEDSAVYLCASSLAAEGLSQETQYFGPGTRLLVL.